What follows are 31 T cell receptor beta chains derived from one specimen sequenced in a study of blood T cell repertoires in COVID-19. Here immunoSEQ multiplex PCR was the method, and the copy in TCRdb shows in-frame clones only, minus some. This sample has approximately 160,000 clones, with over 85% found just once. Sample: peripheral blood. Source of these receptors: a woman aged 55-75 years with COVID-19, enrolled during active disease.

The chain uses TRBV19 and TRBJ1-5; 7 bases align to TRBD1. This CDR3 has 15 residues. Per the germline V gene, CDR1 is LNHDA and CDR2 is SQIVND (reference sequence). V lost 6 bases to trimming and J lost 2 bases; unmatched junction nucleotides: 7. CDR3 residues: CASSNHRGGNQPQHF. The CDR3 DNA sequence: TGTGCCAGTAGCAACCACAGGGGAGGCAATCAGCCCCAGCATTTT.

As concerns this clone: At one boundary the junction diverges from the germline segment, which might be a read error. This sequence joins TRBV19 and TRBJ1-4, with unresolved D. This CDR3 has 13 residues. CDR1 is LNHDA and CDR2 is SQIVND in the germline V gene (reference sequence). Written as DNA, the CDR3 is TGTGCTAGTAAGGGAGCTCTTAATGAAAAACTGTTTTTT. This translates into CASKGALNEKLFF.

This clone was observed a single time. The chain couples TRBV5-5 to TRBJ1-4; 10 bases are a match to TRBD1. The CDR3 sequence is 15 residues long. CDR1 SGHKS and CDR2 YYEKEE come from the germline V gene (reference sequence). With V trimmed by 4 bases and J by 5 bases, 5 bases remained unmatched. The CDR3 protein is CASSPMDRGNEKLFF. In nucleotides, the CDR3 is TGTGCCAGCAGCCCAATGGACAGGGGGAATGAAAAACTGTTTTTT. The full variable domain, completed using reference TRBV5-5 and TRBJ1-4, is DAGVTQSPTHLIKTRGQQVTLRCSPISGHKSVSWYQQVLGQGPQFIFQYYEKEERGRGNFPDRFSARQFPNYSSELNVNALLLGDSALYLCASSPMDRGNEKLFFGSGTQLSVL.

The chain links TRBV19 to TRBJ2-7, with TRBD1 matching 8 bases. The length of the CDR3 is 14 residues. Germline lookup yields CDR1 LNHDA and CDR2 SQIVND (reference sequence). Trimming at V came to 8 bases and at J to 1 base, leaving 7 bases not matched to a gene. The CDR3 sequence is CASSGQGVSYEQYF. Written as DNA, the CDR3 is TGTGCCAGTTCTGGACAGGGAGTATCCTACGAGCAGTACTTC.

CDR3 bases: TGTGCCAGCAACAGAGGGGGCGTGAACACTGAAGCTTTCTTT. It encodes CASNRGGVNTEAFF. The chain carries TRBV5-8 and TRBJ1-1; TRBD1 matches 7 bases. The J segment lost 0 bases and the V segment lost 6 bases, leaving 5 bases of the junction unmatched. The CDR3 length is 14 residues. CDR1 is SGHTS and CDR2 is YDEGEE in the germline V gene.

The chain couples TRBV27 to TRBJ2-7; D call uncertain. The CDR3 length is 16 residues. V gave up 3 bases and J gave up 2 bases, with 17 bases separating them. The germline V gene has CDR1 MNHEY and CDR2 SMNVEV (reference sequence). The chain's CDR3 is CASSFNSLVRPYEQYF. CDR3 DNA sequence: TGTGCCAGCAGTTTTAATAGCCTTGTCCGCCCCTACGAGCAGTACTTC.

This rearrangement joins TRBV21-1 to TRBJ2-3; the D call TRBD2 from the table was never checked on the DNA. TRBV21-1 is termed a pseudogene. The length of the CDR3 is 18 residues. The CDR3 coding sequence is TGTGCCAGCAGCAAAAGAGGGCTAGCGGGGGGCCAGGGGGATACGCAGTATTTT. Amino acids: CASSKRGLAGGQGDTQYF.

The chain carries TRBV27 and TRBJ1-2; 8 nucleotides agree with TRBD1. The junction had 6 bases not matched to a gene; V was cut back by 5 bases and J by 10 bases. The CDR3 sequence is 12 residues long. Germline V gene data show CDR1 as MNHEY and CDR2 as SMNVEV (reference sequence). CDR3 sequence: CASSRRDRNYTF. The CDR3 DNA reads TGTGCCAGCAGTCGAAGGGACAGGAACTACACCTTC.

V and J are TRBV11-2 and TRBJ2-3; D unresolved. Trimming stripped 2 bases from V and 4 bases from J, with 13 bases between. CDR3 length: 15 amino acids. Germline V CDR1 and CDR2: SGHAT, FQNNGV. CDR3 sequence: CASSLISVMSDTQYF. In DNA, the CDR3 is TGTGCCAGCAGCTTAATATCAGTGATGTCAGATACGCAGTATTTT.

The chain has TRBV6-5 and TRBJ1-1, with 9 bases that match TRBD1. CDR3 length: 14 amino acids. Unmatched junction bases numbered 6, after V lost 2 bases and J lost 8 bases. The germline V gene has CDR1 MNHEY and CDR2 SVGAGI. Here the CDR3 reads CASSYTLTGGEAFF. In DNA, the CDR3 is TGTGCCAGCAGTTACACCCTGACAGGGGGAGAAGCTTTCTTT.

The chain joins TRBV19 to TRBJ1-1; tentatively, D is TRBD1 (6 bases). The CDR3 runs 15 residues. The V end was cut by 7 bases, the J end by 4 bases, with 19 bases between. Germline V gene sequence: CDR1 LNHDA, CDR2 SQIVND (reference sequence). The CDR3 DNA is TGTGCCAGTACCCGGAATCAGGGGTATGCCACTGAAGCTTTCTTT. It translates to CASTRNQGYATEAFF.

V gene TRBV4-2 combines with J gene TRBJ1-6, with 7 bases fitting TRBD1. The CDR3 runs to 16 residues. V was pared by 3 bases and J by 8 bases, with 10 bases of the junction left unmatched. CDR1 is LGHNA and CDR2 is YNFKEQ in the germline V gene. Written as DNA, the CDR3 is TGTGCCAGCAGCCAGGAGGCACAGGGGTACGATTCACCCCTCCACTTT. Protein sequence: CASSQEAQGYDSPLHF.

The V call is TRBV30, the J call TRBJ1-1, with no clear D. The germline V gene has CDR1 GTSNPN and CDR2 SVGIG (reference sequence). The CDR3 loop spans 14 amino acids. Trimming took off 0 bases at V and 1 base at J, with 9 bases between the two ends. CDR3: CAWSVLRENTEAFF. CDR3 sequence (DNA): TGTGCCTGGAGTGTACTACGGGAGAACACTGAAGCTTTCTTT.

This chain connects TRBV18 to TRBJ2-7, with 7 positions matching TRBD1. Germline V gene lookup returns CDR1 KGHSH and CDR2 LQKENI. J was trimmed by 3 bases and V by 5 bases; bases with no gene match: 4. The CDR3 has 13 amino acids. The CDR3 here is CASSLRDSYEQYF. CDR3 coding DNA: TGTGCCAGCTCATTACGGGACAGCTACGAGCAGTACTTC. The complete variable domain, with remaining parts taken from reference TRBV18 and TRBJ2-7, reads NAGVMQNPRHLVRRRGQEARLRCSPMKGHSHVYWYRQLPEEGLKFMVYLQKENIIDESGMPKERFSAEFPKEGPSILRIQQVVRGDSAAYFCASSLRDSYEQYFGPGTRLTVT.

The chain is built from TRBV3-1 (or the pseudogene TRBV3-2) and TRBJ1-2; TRBD1 matches at 8 bases. Germline loops: CDR1 LGHDT, CDR2 YNNKEL (reference sequence). Trimming cost V 4 bases and J 7 bases; bases outside gene matches: 8. The CDR3 runs 14 residues. As DNA, the CDR3 is TGTGCCAGCAGCCCGGGACAGGCCCGCTTTGGCTACACCTTC. It specifies CASSPGQARFGYTF.

V gene TRBV7-2 combines with J gene TRBJ2-2; D might be TRBD1 (6 bases). The CDR3 is 16 amino acids. The V end was cut by 2 bases, the J end by 4 bases, with 14 bases between. Germline V gene lookup returns CDR1 SGHTA and CDR2 FQGNSA. For the CDR3, the DNA is TGTGCCAGCAGCTTACAGGGGACCCCGGGCACCGGGGAGCTGTTTTTT. Protein: CASSLQGTPGTGELFF.

This chain joins TRBV6-6 and TRBJ2-2; TRBD1 matches at 9 bases. The CDR3 sequence is 17 residues long. Germline V gene sequence: CDR1 MNHNY, CDR2 SVGAGI (reference sequence). V lost 5 bases and J lost 6; bases outside the gene matches: 13. CDR3 region: CASSRSPPGQGAGELFF. In DNA, the CDR3 is TGTGCCAGCAGTCGCTCTCCTCCGGGACAGGGAGCCGGGGAGCTGTTTTTT.

The chain recombines TRBV10-3 with TRBJ1-6; 9 bases agree with TRBD1. Per the germline V gene, CDR1 is ENHRY and CDR2 is SYGVKD. V lost 6 bases and J lost 7; bases outside the gene matches: 7. This CDR3 comprises 15 residues. In DNA, the CDR3 is TGTGCCATCAGGGACGACAGGGGGTGGAATTCACCCCTCCACTTT. Protein product: CAIRDDRGWNSPLHF.

The chain is built from TRBV27 and TRBJ1-2; tentatively, D is TRBD1 (6 bases). The V end lost 2 bases, the J end lost 3 bases, and 10 bases lay between the germline ends. Germline V gene lookup returns CDR1 MNHEY and CDR2 SMNVEV (reference sequence). The CDR3 totals 14 residues. The CDR3 DNA is TGTGCCAGCAGTTTAGGGGGCGATTACTATGGCTACACCTTC. This gives the protein CASSLGGDYYGYTF.

The chain couples TRBV2 to TRBJ1-6; a possible D gene is TRBD1 (6 bases). The germline V and J ends were trimmed by 6 bases and 14 bases, with 26 bases remaining between them. The CDR3 consists of 16 residues. Looked up from germline, CDR1 is SNHLY and CDR2 is FYNNEI. CDR3 nucleotide sequence: TGTGCCAGCAGCGGGGGCGCAGGTGGCGAGGGGAGGGCCCTCCACTTT. It translates to CASSGGAGGEGRALHF.

The genes are TRBV10-1 and TRBJ1-6, with 7 nucleotides matching TRBD1. The CDR3 runs 17 residues. Germline-derived CDR1 and CDR2 are WNHNN and SYGVQD (reference sequence). The V and J ends lost 0 bases and 7 bases, in that order; junction bases with no gene match: 9. CDR3 sequence (DNA): TGCGCCAGCAGTGAGTCGTTAGGGGGCGATGGCAATTCACCCCTCCACTTT. Residues: CASSESLGGDGNSPLHF.

The V gene is TRBV6-5, the J gene TRBJ2-2; D might be TRBD2 (5 bases). Trimming took off 7 bases at V and 6 bases at J, with 15 bases between the two ends. CDR1 and CDR2 from the germline V gene are MNHEY and SVGAGI. The CDR3 has 14 amino acids. This chain's CDR3 is CASTHGGAAGELFF. In nucleotides, the CDR3 is TGTGCCAGCACCCATGGAGGTGCGGCCGGGGAGCTGTTTTTT.

The CDR3 sequence: CASSLTTGLSNSGANVLTF. CDR3 DNA: TGTGCCAGCAGCTTAACCACAGGGTTGTCCAACTCTGGGGCCAACGTCCTGACTTTC. V and J are TRBV7-3 and TRBJ2-6; D may be TRBD1 (6 bases). The CDR3 is 19 residues long. CDR1 and CDR2 (germline): SGHTA, FQGTGA. V was clipped by 0 bases and J by 0 bases, with 15 bases between them.

The chain is built from TRBV7-9 and TRBJ1-4; 10 bases are a match to TRBD1. The CDR3 has 17 residues. V lost 2 bases to trimming and J lost 2 bases; unmatched junction nucleotides: 5. The germline V gene encodes CDR1 SEHNR and CDR2 FQNEAQ (reference sequence). CDR3 protein: CASSLPLGQGTNEKLFF. The CDR3 coding sequence is TGTGCCAGCAGCTTACCCCTGGGACAGGGGACTAATGAAAAACTGTTTTTT. The whole variable domain, filled in from reference TRBV7-9 and TRBJ1-4, reads DTGVSQNPRHKITKRGQNVTFRCDPISEHNRLYWYRQTLGQGPEFLTYFQNEAQLEKSRLLSDRFSAERPKGSFSTLEIQRTEQGDSAMYLCASSLPLGQGTNEKLFFGSGTQLSVL.

The rearrangement links TRBV20-1 to TRBJ1-2, with D perhaps matching TRBD1 (6 bases). The CDR3 totals 11 residues. Germline loops: CDR1 DFQATT, CDR2 SNEGSKA (reference sequence). Trimming stripped 3 bases from V and 4 bases from J, with 6 bases between. The CDR3 spells CSARDSYGYTF. As DNA, the CDR3 is TGCAGTGCTAGGGACAGCTATGGCTACACCTTC.

The chain uses TRBV7-9 and TRBJ2-7, with a possible D match to TRBD2 (6 bases). This CDR3 region has 15 residues. The V gene's germline CDR1 is SEHNR and CDR2 FQNEAQ (reference sequence). V lost 7 bases and J lost 3, with 19 bases in between. CDR3 amino acids: CASTSTGVRLYEQYF. CDR3 DNA sequence: TGTGCCAGCACCTCAACGGGGGTTCGCCTCTACGAGCAGTACTTC.

The chain joins TRBV6-5 to TRBJ2-3; perhaps TRBD1 as D (7 bases). The CDR3 runs to 16 residues. In germline, CDR1 is MNHEY, CDR2 SVGAGI. The V and J ends lost 4 bases and 1 base respectively, with 15 bases between them. In DNA form, the CDR3 reads TGTGCCAGCAGTTTCCAGGGGGGCGCCCGCACAGATACGCAGTATTTT. This translates into CASSFQGGARTDTQYF.

V gene TRBV7-8 combines with J gene TRBJ2-1, with 10 bases lining up with TRBD2. This CDR3 has 17 residues. With V trimmed by 3 bases and J by 4 bases, 9 bases remained unmatched. Looked up from germline, CDR1 is SGHVS and CDR2 is FQNEAQ. CDR3 coding DNA: TGTGCCAGCAGCTTGGTCCCTAGCGGGGGCCGTTACAATGAGCAGTTCTTC. As protein: CASSLVPSGGRYNEQFF.

The chain combines TRBV5-4 with TRBJ2-7, with 7 nucleotides matching TRBD1. V lost 1 base to trimming and J lost 4 bases; unmatched junction nucleotides: 2. The CDR3 is 13 amino acids. Germline assignment: CDR1 SGHNT and CDR2 YYREEE (reference sequence). The CDR3 loop reads CASSLTGEYEQYF. CDR3 nucleotides: TGTGCCAGCAGCTTGACAGGGGAGTACGAGCAGTACTTC.

This chain links TRBV27 with TRBJ1-2; TRBD1 matches at 9 bases. The CDR3 has 14 residues. Germline-derived CDR1 and CDR2 are MNHEY and SMNVEV (reference sequence). The trim removed 6 bases at V and 3 bases at J, leaving 5 bases unmatched. The CDR3 spells CASRLTGGDYGYTF. In nucleotides, the CDR3 is TGTGCCAGCAGGCTAACAGGGGGCGACTATGGCTACACCTTC.

The rearrangement links TRBV6-5 to TRBJ2-2; 9 nucleotides line up with TRBD2. The germline CDR1 and CDR2 sequences are MNHEY and SVGAGI. Trimming cost V 4 bases and J 6 bases; bases outside gene matches: 9. The CDR3 covers 16 residues. CDR3 nucleotide sequence: TGTGCCAGCAGTTCAAAACGGGGACTAGCCGCCGGGGAGCTGTTTTTT. Its protein is CASSSKRGLAAGELFF.